This TCR beta chain was found in a study of blood T cell repertoires in COVID-19. As for the study in general: The United States, Italy and Spain provided the acute and convalescent COVID-19 samples. From T cells, B-cell-depleted T cells, or PBMCs came the material, which was cDNA or gDNA.

V was trimmed by 1 base and J by 10 bases, leaving 8 bases between them. The CDR3 runs 12 residues. Germline V lookup: CDR1 LGHNA, CDR2 YNFKEQ. This clone has a handful of counts. Some clones are missing from TCRdb's copy, which holds only in-frame ones; the method was immunoSEQ multiplex PCR. The sample shows 140,000 to 150,000 clones, 80% of them seen only once. The chain uses TRBV4-2 and TRBJ2-1; D remains ambiguous. The sequenced sample consisted of peripheral blood. The clonotype comes from a man in his fifties or sixties with active or convalescent COVID-19. In DNA form, the CDR3 reads TGTGCCAGCAGCCAAGGGCCCGGGGAGCAGTTCTTC. Amino acids: CASSQGPGEQFF.